One T cell receptor beta chain is described in this entry. Its antigen is unknown. No qualities accompany the bases; no much larger clone lies one base away. The CDR3 sequence holds 14 residues, the cysteine and phenylalanine included. Here the CDR3 DNA is all that survives: 42 bases in frame from base 1. CDR1 and CDR2 were assigned from the germline V gene (reference sequence) as LNHDA and SQIVND. Relative to germline, V is 1 base shorter and J is 4 bases shorter, with 9 bases between their ends. The data are from a study of Ad26.COV2.S vaccination and SARS-CoV-2 variants (TCRdb year 2021). Background on the whole study: Vaccine-arm donors came from COV1001, a multicentre, randomized, double-blind, placebo-controlled phase I-IIa trial of Ad26.COV2.S in healthy adults. Trial participants were randomized into five groups of five: low-dose or high-dose Ad26.COV2.S given once or twice, or placebo on both occasions. Sequencing of the TCRbeta repertoire served to evaluate the specificity and breadth of SARS-CoV-2-reactive T cell receptors following Ad26.COV2.S vaccination. Investigators did not know the trial group allocation while performing experiments and assessing outcomes. Ad26.COV2.S was administered intramuscularly at a dose of 5x10^10 or 1x10^11 viral particles, either as one shot or as two shots given 56 days apart. A total of roughly 32 samples were included in the TCR-sequenced set, comprising around 19 Ad26.COV2.S vaccine recipients, 5 placebo recipients and 8 SARS-CoV-2 convalescent individuals.

The immunoSEQ Assay was the method used to sequence TCRbeta CDR3 regions. After extraction, genomic DNA underwent amplification by bias-controlled multiplex PCR, followed by high-throughput sequencing. Per the authors' processing: To quantify the absolute abundance of every unique TCRbeta CDR3 region, sequences were collapsed and filtered. T cell fraction was estimated by normalizing TCRbeta template counts to usable DNA, with usable DNA measured through amplification of reference genes found in all nucleated cells. Repertoire TCRs were annotated as SARS-CoV-2-specific when V gene, CDR3 amino acid sequence and J gene were exactly matched to a known reactive TCR set. The reference SARS-CoV-2 TCR set came from MIRA and was filtered for enrichment in COVID-19-positive ImmuneCODE repertoires, removing public or cross-reactive TCRs. Using the MIRA antigens, annotated TCRs were further analysed by specific ORF or by position within an ORF. Breadth was defined as the number of annotated unique rearrangements divided by the total number of unique productive rearrangements, and depth was defined as the summed frequency of the annotated unique rearrangements. Two-sided Wilcoxon rank-sum tests were used to compare TCR breadth between groups. In TCRdb, the immuneACCESS table is reduced to in-frame sequences with V and J assigned. These tables do not hold every clone; where another copy was compared, an unresolved V gene accounts for under half, and the others remain unexplained. V and J calls and clone size come straight from that table; D and trimming were deduced from the DNA. This sample gives about 350,000 clones in total; roughly 85% of them show up just once. The biggest ten clones account for 3% to 4% of the sample.

The paper as a whole reports these results and caveats: The study lacked the statistical power to compare responses across vaccine doses or regimens. Higher spike-specific TCR breadth was observed in Ad26.COV2.S recipients than in placebo recipients (P = 0.0014). Non-spike TCR breadth was comparable between vaccine and placebo recipients, consistent with the vaccine containing only spike. The authors noted that total T cell responses may have been underestimated by the TCR breadth and depth analyses. After vaccination, spike-specific CD8+ and CD4+ T cell responses were reported to show substantial breadth.

The sample's treatment or condition label, in plain terms: some 20 received Ad26.COV2.S at low or high dose, single or two shots; 5 received placebo; per-sample allocation not given. For vaccine and placebo recipients, the sequenced repertoires came from samples collected on day 63 after the first injection. Cohort 1b enrolled fewer than 30 adults aged 18-55 years at a single site in Boston, USA, between 29 July and 7 August 2020. Ad26.COV2.S consisted of a replication-incompetent adenovirus type 26 vector by which a prefusion-stabilized SARS-CoV-2 spike protein from the original Wuhan strain was expressed.

The sequenced sample was peripheral blood, obtained in a trial of Ad26.COV2.S vaccine versus placebo. This clonotype was obtained from a person between 18 and 59 years old who received the Ad26.COV2.S COVID-19 vaccine or a placebo. The chain couples TRBV19 to TRBJ2-3; there is no confident call for the D gene. The bases are TGTGCCAGTAGTATAGTCCTACGGGCAGATACGCAGTATTTT. It translates as CASSIVLRADTQYF.